The 18 T cell receptor beta chains presented below share a single source sample, sequenced in a study of T cells in narcolepsy. This table comes from immunoSEQ multiplex PCR, and its TCRdb copy is limited to in-frame clones, with some not included. The sample has about 22,000 clones; about 81% are singletons. Sequencing was done on a sample of memory (CD45RA-) CD4+ T cells from blood. These receptors were taken from a human donor in good health.

This chain connects TRBV5-4 to TRBJ2-3, with unresolved D. The CDR3 spans 15 residues. V lost 4 bases, J lost 7 bases, and 19 bases lay in between. CDR1 and CDR2 from the germline V gene are SGHNT and YYREEE (reference sequence). CDR3 residues: CASSPLPTSVHTQYF. The CDR3 nucleotides are TGTGCCAGCAGCCCCCTCCCGACTTCGGTACATACGCAGTATTTT.

CDR3 residues: CASSLRGVSTDTQYF. CDR3 bases: TGCGCCAGCAGTCTTCGGGGAGTGAGCACAGATACGCAGTATTTT. This sequence joins TRBV5-1 and TRBJ2-3, with a weak D call TRBD2 (5 bases). V lost 5 bases to trimming and J lost 0 bases, with 13 bases between them. This CDR3 is 15 amino acids long. CDR1 SGHRS and CDR2 YFSETQ come from the germline V gene.

The chain combines TRBV6-1 with TRBJ1-2; maybe TRBD1 (5 bases). V lost 0 bases and J lost 8, with 13 bases in between. Per germline, CDR1 MNHNS and CDR2 SASEGT. CDR3 length: 14 amino acids. The CDR3, as DNA: TGTGCCAGCAGTGAAGCCGGCAGGGCGAGAGGCTACACCTTC. Translated, it gives CASSEAGRARGYTF.

This clone turned up a few times. The chain links TRBV6-5 to TRBJ1-4; D is ambiguous. The CDR3 runs 15 residues. Between the trimmed V and J ends, which lost 0 bases and 0 bases, there was a span of 5 bases. Germline V gene lookup returns CDR1 MNHEY and CDR2 SVGAGI. Here the CDR3 DNA reads TGTGCCAGCAGTTACTCGAGAGCAACTAATGAAAAACTGTTTTTT. It codes for CASSYSRATNEKLFF.

V and J are TRBV11-3 and TRBJ1-2, with D maybe TRBD1 (5 bases). This CDR3 is built from 13 residues. Trimming pared 5 bases from V and 7 bases from J, leaving 14 bases between. Germline loops: CDR1 SGHNT, CDR2 YENEEA. This CDR3 is CASSPTQGSGYTF. The CDR3 bases are TGTGCCAGCAGCCCAACTCAGGGTTCTGGCTACACCTTC.

The rearrangement uses TRBV7-2 and TRBJ2-5; D is uncertain. Germline CDR1 is SGHTA and CDR2 is FQGNSA. The germline V and J ends were trimmed by 3 bases and 7 bases, with 9 bases remaining between them. The CDR3 totals 12 residues. In nucleotides, the CDR3 is TGTGCCAGCAGCTTGGAGTGGGGGACCCAGTACTTC. This translates into CASSLEWGTQYF.

The chain links TRBV11-3 to TRBJ2-4; the D gene could be TRBD1 or TRBD2 (5 bases each). The V end was cut by 1 base, the J end by 6 bases, with 13 bases between. The CDR3 covers 15 residues. Germline assignment: CDR1 SGHNT and CDR2 YENEEA. DNA of the CDR3: TGTGCCAGCAGCTTAGGGCAGGGTCGGGGAAACATTCAGTACTTC. Encoded protein: CASSLGQGRGNIQYF.

CDR3 sequence (DNA): TGCGCCAGCAGCTTGGGGGGGACAGGGTTGGAGACCCAGTACTTC. Translated, it gives CASSLGGTGLETQYF. The V call is TRBV5-1, the J call TRBJ2-5, with 9 positions matching TRBD1. The germline CDR1 and CDR2 sequences are SGHRS and YFSETQ. The CDR3 runs to 15 residues. Germline trimming cut 0 bases from V and 5 bases from J; bases unmatched to any gene: 5.

The rearrangement joins TRBV4-3 to TRBJ2-7; unclear D gene. The CDR3 sequence is 14 residues long. The V gene's germline CDR1 is LGHNA and CDR2 YSLEER. V lost 0 bases and J 2 bases, leaving 8 bases between the germline ends. CDR3 sequence (DNA): TGCGCCAGCAGCCAAGACGGGCAGGCCTACGAGCAGTACTTC. Its translation: CASSQDGQAYEQYF.

V is TRBV7-2 and J is TRBJ1-1, with D uncertain. Germline CDR1 SGHTA, CDR2 FQGNSA. The CDR3 covers 12 residues. The germline V and J ends were trimmed by 3 bases and 2 bases, with 4 bases remaining between them. CDR3 sequence: CASSFANTEAFF. CDR3 DNA sequence: TGTGCCAGCAGCTTCGCCAACACTGAAGCTTTCTTT. Full variable domain (rest looked up from reference TRBV7-2 and TRBJ1-1): GAGVSQSPSNKVTEKGKDVELRCDPISGHTALYWYRQSLGQGLEFLIYFQGNSAPDKSGLPSDRFSAERTGGSVSTLTIQRTQQEDSAVYLCASSFANTEAFFGQGTRLTVV.

The V gene is TRBV27, the J gene TRBJ2-7; 10 positions agree with TRBD2. This CDR3 region has 16 residues. Trimming cost V 3 bases and J 0 bases; bases outside gene matches: 5. Germline CDR1 and CDR2: MNHEY and SMNVEV (reference sequence). The CDR3 protein is CASSFSGGLYSYEQYF. The CDR3, as DNA: TGTGCCAGCAGTTTTAGCGGGGGGCTCTACTCCTACGAGCAGTACTTC.

The chain employs TRBV9 and TRBJ2-2, with 7 bases fitting TRBD1. The CDR3 runs to 14 residues. The germline CDR1 and CDR2 sequences are SGDLS and YYNGEE. V was pared by 5 bases and J by 2 bases, with 3 bases of the junction left unmatched. The CDR3 coding sequence is TGTGCCAGCAGTGGGGACAGTAACACCGGGGAGCTGTTTTTT. Translation: CASSGDSNTGELFF.

V usage is TRBV11-3 and J usage is TRBJ2-5; D remains ambiguous. The CDR3 spans 12 residues. V shed 2 bases and J shed 5 bases, with 6 bases lying between them. Germline V lookup: CDR1 SGHNT, CDR2 YENEEA. This chain's CDR3 is CASSLFEETQYF. The CDR3 bases are TGTGCCAGCAGCTTATTCGAGGAGACCCAGTACTTC.

This clone was observed a few times. The chain is built from TRBV5-1 and TRBJ2-1; possible D gene TRBD1, 6 bases. Trimming removed 0 bases from V and 3 bases from J, with 10 bases in between. The CDR3 is 15 amino acids. CDR1 is SGHRS, CDR2 YFSETQ, per germline. CDR3 sequence reads: CASSLAQGLYNEQFF. In DNA, the CDR3 is TGCGCCAGCAGCTTGGCGCAGGGGCTCTACAATGAGCAGTTCTTC.

The chain recombines TRBV7-2 with TRBJ1-1; D is unresolved. The CDR3 consists of 11 residues. Trimming left V 1 base short and J 11 bases short, with 8 bases between. Germline assignment: CDR1 SGHTA and CDR2 FQGNSA. CDR3 nucleotides: TGTGCCAGCAGCTTAGGCCAGGTTGCTTTCTTT. Protein product: CASSLGQVAFF.

J is TRBJ2-7 and V is TRBV5-6; TRBD1 might be the D (6 bases). The germline V and J ends were trimmed by 6 bases and 5 bases, with 12 bases remaining between them. The CDR3 totals 12 residues. In germline, CDR1 is SGHDT, CDR2 YYEEEE. The CDR3 loop reads CASTRTDHEQYF. The CDR3 DNA is TGTGCCAGCACCAGGACAGACCACGAGCAGTACTTC.

The chain combines TRBV10-3 with TRBJ2-5; D unclear. V lost 0 bases and J 4 bases, leaving 9 bases between the germline ends. This CDR3 has 14 residues. Germline lookup yields CDR1 ENHRY and CDR2 SYGVKD. The CDR3 region is CAISESVPGETQYF. The CDR3 coding sequence is TGTGCCATCAGTGAGTCTGTTCCAGGAGAGACCCAGTACTTC.

The chain recombines TRBV14 with TRBJ1-3; no clear D. Trimming stripped 5 bases from V and 4 bases from J, with 9 bases between. CDR3 length: 13 amino acids. CDR1 and CDR2 (germline): SGHDN, FVKESK. The CDR3 region has the DNA TGTGCCAGCAGCGTCAGCCCAGGAAACACCATATATTTT. It encodes CASSVSPGNTIYF.